The 3 T cell receptor beta chains in this list originate from one sample, sequenced in a study of T cells in Graves' hyperthyroidism and ophthalmopathy. It was RNA transcripts that yielded the amplified TCR beta CDR3 regions. The TCR CDR3 first-round RT-PCR relied on the HTBI primer set. TCRdb itself ran the multiplex PCR reads through MiXCR, one entry per CDR3 protein. The sample lists 700,000 or so distinct CDR3 sequences; around 15% were seen once. Sequencing used blood. These receptors came from a man younger than 35 with Graves' hyperthyroidism.

This clonotype was picked up a small number of times. V usage is TRBV12-3 or TRBV12-4 and J usage is TRBJ2-5; unclear D gene. Trimming took off 5 bases at V and 4 bases at J, with 14 bases between the two ends. CDR3 size: 14 residues. The CDR3 DNA is TGTGCCAGCAGTCCCCCGGACGGTGGAGAGACCCAGTACTTC. Amino acid sequence: CASSPPDGGETQYF.

This clonotype came up many times. In nucleotides, the CDR3 is TGTGCCAGCAGTTTCGAGCCAGCATCCCTTAGCAATCAGCCCCAGCATTTT. Protein product: CASSFEPASLSNQPQHF. V and J are TRBV12-3 or TRBV12-4 and TRBJ1-5; D gene uncertain. The CDR3 loop spans 17 amino acids. V lost 3 bases and J 0 bases, leaving 15 bases between the germline ends.

The CDR3 spells CASSLIPGDTEAFF. CDR3 nucleotides: TGTGCCAGCAGCTTGATTCCAGGGGACACTGAAGCTTTCTTT. V is TRBV5-5 and J is TRBJ1-1; D perhaps matches TRBD1 (6 bases). In germline, CDR1 is SGHKS, CDR2 YYEKEE (reference sequence). This CDR3 is built from 14 residues. V shed 1 base and J shed 3 bases, with 10 bases lying between them. Full variable domain (missing parts from reference TRBV5-5 and TRBJ1-1): DAGVTQSPTHLIKTRGQQVTLRCSPISGHKSVSWYQQVLGQGPQFIFQYYEKEERGRGNFPDRFSARQFPNYSSELNVNALLLGDSALYLCASSLIPGDTEAFFGQGTRLTVV.